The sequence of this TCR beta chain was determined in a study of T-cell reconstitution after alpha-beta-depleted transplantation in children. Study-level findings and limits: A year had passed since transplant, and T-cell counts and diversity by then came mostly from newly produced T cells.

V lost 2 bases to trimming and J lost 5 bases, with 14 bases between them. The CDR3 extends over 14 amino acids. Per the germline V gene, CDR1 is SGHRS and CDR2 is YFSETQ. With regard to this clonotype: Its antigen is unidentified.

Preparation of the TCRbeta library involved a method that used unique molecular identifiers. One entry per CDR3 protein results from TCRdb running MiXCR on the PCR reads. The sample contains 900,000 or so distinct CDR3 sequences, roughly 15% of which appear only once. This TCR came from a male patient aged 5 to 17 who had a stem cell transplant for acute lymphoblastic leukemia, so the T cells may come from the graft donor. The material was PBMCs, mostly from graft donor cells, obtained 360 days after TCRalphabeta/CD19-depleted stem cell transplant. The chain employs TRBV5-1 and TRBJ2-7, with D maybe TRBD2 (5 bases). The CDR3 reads CASSFISGVNEQYF. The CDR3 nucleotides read TGCGCCAGCAGCTTTATAAGCGGCGTCAACGAGCAGTACTTC.